This T cell receptor (beta chain) was obtained from a study of regulatory T cells (dated by TCRdb to about 2018). Regarding the study in general: T-cell receptor beta repertoires of sorted regulatory, conventional CD4+ and CD8+ T cells were compared between CD3G-deficient patients and healthy controls.

In regard to this clone: This clone's antigen is unknown. No qualities accompany the bases; no much larger clone lies one base away.

Including the terminal cysteine and phenylalanine, the CDR3 comprises 17 residues. Kept here is only the CDR3 DNA, which spans 51 bases and is read in frame from base 1. V and J are trimmed by 4 bases and 0 bases, and the gene matches miss 3 bases of the junction. For CDR1 and CDR2, the germline V gene lists KGHSH and LQKENI. What the authors observed across the whole study: Hydrophobic residues at CDR3 positions 6 and 7 were enriched in conventional CD4+ T cells from CD3G-deficient patients, suggesting more self-reactive specificities. Repertoires from patients had restricted unique TRB V-J pairs and skewed V and J gene usage, with the strongest effect in regulatory T cells.

The multiplex PCR used 52 forward TRBV primers and 13 reverse TRBJ primers, with assay-based and computational corrections for amplification bias. Within the immunoSEQ assay, multiplex PCR amplified rearranged TRB loci from genomic DNA. TRB amplicons were sequenced using an Illumina HiSeq platform. The authors processed their data as follows. Custom algorithms error-filtered the raw sequences and aligned them to reference gene sequences, after which the immunoSEQ online tools were used for analysis. The frequencies of productive and nonproductive TRB rearrangements were evaluated among unique sequences as well as among total sequences. Assessment of potential self-reactivity relied on the hydrophobicity of positions 6 and 7 in the TRB CDR3, along with their amino acid composition. Groups were compared by t tests, Mann-Whitney tests or two-way ANOVA performed in Prism software. TCRdb mirrors the immuneACCESS table, restricted to in-frame sequences. Some clones are absent from its copies; in checked studies, under half trace to an unresolved V gene, and the reason for the others is unknown. V, J and clone size were drawn from that table, and D and trimming were deduced from the DNA. The sample includes over 35,000 clones, with around 91% observed a single time. The ten largest clonotypes hold 2% to 3% of the sample.

All CD3G-deficient patients had evidence of autoimmunity, which was more severe in two of the patients. Patients ranged from 2 to 39 years of age at testing and had reduced naive and increased memory CD4+ and CD8+ T-cell proportions. CD4+ cells were FACS-sorted into CD25-high CD127-low regulatory T cells and CD25-low CD127-high conventional CD4+ T cells. Several individuals with CD3G deficiency were included in the patient group. Patient samples and clinical data were obtained from an international physician network spanning the United States, Europe and Asia. Peripheral blood mononuclear cells were isolated by Ficoll density separation.

Sequencing was done on a sample of conventional CD4+ T cells sorted from blood. The chain links TRBV18 with TRBJ2-1; TRBD2 aligns with 13 central bases. The TCR was taken from a young adult with CD3G deficiency. The CDR3 corresponds to CASSRRTSGSSYNEQFF. The DNA sequence is given as TGTGCCAGCTCACGCCGGACTAGCGGGAGCTCCTACAATGAGCAGTTCTTC. The reference TRBV18 and TRBJ2-1 proteins fill in what lies around the CDR3, so the full variable domain reads NAGVMQNPRHLVRRRGQEARLRCSPMKGHSHVYWYRQLPEEGLKFMVYLQKENIIDESGMPKERFSAEFPKEGPSILRIQQVVRGDSAAYFCASSRRTSGSSYNEQFFGPGTRLTVL.